This T cell receptor beta chain appears in the sequencing data of a study of blood T cell repertoires in COVID-19. Study-level information: Samples taken during acute and convalescent COVID-19 were collected in the United States, Italy and Spain. Sources were T cells, B-cell-depleted T cells, or PBMCs; the material itself was cDNA or gDNA.

Per the original methods: Using reference gene primer amplification, nucleated cell counts were estimated. Some clones are missing from TCRdb's copy, which holds only in-frame ones; the method was immunoSEQ multiplex PCR. The V and J calls and clone size are taken from that table; D and trimming were inferred from the DNA. The sample contains just under 65,000 clones, 80% to 90% of which appear only once. This receptor was obtained from a man aged 35 to 55 with acute or convalescent COVID-19. The sample was peripheral blood.

The CDR3 sequence: CTSSQRTGAVGQPQHF. For the CDR3, the DNA is TGCACCAGCAGCCAGAGGACAGGGGCGGTGGGTCAGCCCCAGCATTTT. The chain links TRBV1 to TRBJ1-5; the listed D gene, TRBD1, was not tested against the DNA. TRBV1 is marked as a pseudogene. The CDR3 contains 16 residues.